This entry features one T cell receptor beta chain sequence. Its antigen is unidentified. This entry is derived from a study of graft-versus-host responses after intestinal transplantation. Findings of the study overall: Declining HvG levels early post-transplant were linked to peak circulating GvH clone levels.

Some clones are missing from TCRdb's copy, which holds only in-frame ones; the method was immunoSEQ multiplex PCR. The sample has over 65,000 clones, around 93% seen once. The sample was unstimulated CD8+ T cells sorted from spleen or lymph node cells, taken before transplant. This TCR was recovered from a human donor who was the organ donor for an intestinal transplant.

CDR3 coding DNA: TGTGCCAGCAGCTTGGCCGGGGTCCCTGGAAACACCATATATTTT. This encodes CASSLAGVPGNTIYF. The chain links TRBV5-8 to TRBJ1-3, with D unresolved. This CDR3 has 15 amino acids. The germline gives CDR1 SGHTS, CDR2 YDEGEE. Trimming shortened V by 0 bases and J by 2 bases, and 9 bases separated the two germline ends.